The 20 T cell receptor beta chains reported below all come from one sample, sequenced in a study of cytomegalovirus exposure and HLA in healthy donors. Both 60 Vbeta primers and 13 Jbeta primers went into the PCR. The table came from immunoSEQ multiplex PCR; TCRdb's copy has only in-frame clones and leaves some out. The profile shows more than 100,000 clones, about 73% of them singletons. The sample comprised PBMCs. Receptors were obtained from a middle-aged woman in good health and CMV-seronegative.

The CDR3 DNA reads as TGCGCCAGCAGCCAAGATAGGGGCCGACAGGGCTACGAGCAGTACTTC. Its translation is CASSQDRGRQGYEQYF. The chain couples TRBV4-3 to TRBJ2-7; 7 positions agree with TRBD1. CDR1 and CDR2 from the germline V gene are LGHNA and YSLEER. V shed 0 bases, J shed 3 bases, and the junction held 8 bases outside the gene matches. The CDR3 loop spans 16 amino acids.

The chain couples TRBV5-4 to TRBJ2-2; D might be TRBD2 (6 bases). V was trimmed by 0 bases and J by 5 bases, leaving 17 bases between them. The CDR3 contains 17 residues. Germline CDR1 and CDR2: SGHNT and YYREEE (reference sequence). For the CDR3, the DNA is TGTGCCAGCAGCTTGGAAGGGTGGCGGGGACGAACCGGGGAGCTGTTTTTT. Residues: CASSLEGWRGRTGELFF.

The rearrangement joins TRBV2 to TRBJ1-2; 12 bases fit TRBD1. This CDR3 is 16 amino acids long. Germline loops: CDR1 SNHLY, CDR2 FYNNEI. V lost 0 bases, J lost 8 bases, and 7 bases stayed unmatched. The CDR3 bases are TGTGCCAGCAGTGAAGCCCTCCGGGACAGGGGGCTGGGCTACACCTTC. This sequence encodes CASSEALRDRGLGYTF.

The CDR3 protein is CASSSRVRMPAEQYF. CDR3 nucleotides: TGTGCCAGCAGTTCTCGGGTCAGAATGCCCGCCGAGCAGTACTTC. The V call is TRBV27, the J call TRBJ2-7; D is ambiguous. The CDR3 extends over 15 amino acids. The germline CDR1 and CDR2 sequences are MNHEY and SMNVEV (reference sequence). Trimming removed 4 bases from V and 6 bases from J, with 19 bases in between.

The genes are TRBV6-4 and TRBJ2-3, with D perhaps matching TRBD2 (5 bases). The CDR3 covers 14 residues. The V gene's germline CDR1 is MRHNA and CDR2 SNTAGT. V was shortened by 3 bases and J by 4 bases, with 11 bases between the two germline ends. In DNA form, the CDR3 reads TGTGCCAGCAGTGAGATCCTCGGGGCAGATACGCAGTATTTT. This gives the protein CASSEILGADTQYF.

This sequence joins TRBV7-9 and TRBJ2-3; TRBD2 agrees at 16 bases. V shed 4 bases, J shed 9 bases, and the junction held 7 bases outside the gene matches. Looked up from germline, CDR1 is SEHNR and CDR2 is FQNEAQ (reference sequence). The CDR3 runs 16 residues. The CDR3 spells CASSSGTSGGASTQYF. The CDR3 coding sequence is TGTGCCAGCAGCTCCGGGACTAGCGGGGGGGCCTCGACGCAGTATTTT.

The CDR3 nucleotides are TGTGCCAGCAACGTGGGGGGCACTGAAGCTTTCTTT. Protein sequence: CASNVGGTEAFF. The chain joins TRBV2 to TRBJ1-1; D may be TRBD1 (5 bases). The CDR3 length is 12 residues. Germline V CDR1 and CDR2: SNHLY, FYNNEI. With 7 bases removed from V and 4 bases from J, the gap between germline ends came to 10 bases.

This chain links TRBV7-2 with TRBJ1-1, with TRBD1 matching 9 bases. Germline V gene sequence: CDR1 SGHTA, CDR2 FQGNSA. This CDR3 contains 17 residues. V lost 6 bases and J lost 0; bases outside the gene matches: 11. This CDR3 is CASRHHRGHSVNTEAFF. The CDR3 DNA reads TGTGCCAGCAGGCACCACAGGGGGCATAGCGTGAACACTGAAGCTTTCTTT. Full variable domain (outside the CDR3, taken from reference TRBV7-2 and TRBJ1-1): GAGVSQSPSNKVTEKGKDVELRCDPISGHTALYWYRQSLGQGLEFLIYFQGNSAPDKSGLPSDRFSAERTGGSVSTLTIQRTQQEDSAVYLCASRHHRGHSVNTEAFFGQGTRLTVV.

This clone was seen only a few times. This chain links TRBV18 with TRBJ2-1; D not certain. V shed 3 bases and J shed 9 bases, with 6 bases lying between them. This CDR3 is 11 amino acids long. Germline CDR1 is KGHSH and CDR2 is LQKENI. The CDR3 nucleotides are TGTGCCAGCTCACCCCGAGCTGAGCAGTTCTTC. It encodes CASSPRAEQFF.

This clone has just a few counts. The J gene is TRBJ1-6, the V gene TRBV9; 9 bases map to TRBD1. This CDR3 has 14 amino acids. Germline trimming cut 3 bases from V and 12 bases from J; bases unmatched to any gene: 7. CDR1 is SGDLS, CDR2 YYNGEE, per germline. CDR3 loop: CASSEGTGREPLHF. The CDR3 DNA sequence: TGTGCCAGCAGCGAGGGGACAGGGCGGGAACCCCTCCACTTT. Based on the CDR3 plus reference TRBV9 and TRBJ1-6, the full variable domain is DSGVTQTPKHLITATGQRVTLRCSPRSGDLSVYWYQQSLDQGLQFLIQYYNGEERAKGNILERFSAQQFPDLHSELNLSSLELGDSALYFCASSEGTGREPLHFGNGTRLTVT.

This sequence joins TRBV10-3 and TRBJ1-5; 7 nucleotides agree with TRBD1. The germline gives CDR1 ENHRY, CDR2 SYGVKD. This CDR3 has 14 amino acids. V lost 2 bases and J lost 5; bases outside the gene matches: 3. Here the CDR3 DNA reads TGTGCCATCAGTGAGAGTCAGGGGGATCAGCCCCAGCATTTT. Translating gives CAISESQGDQPQHF.

This chain uses TRBV13 with TRBJ2-1; D is perhaps TRBD2 (6 bases). V dropped 0 bases and J dropped 6 bases, with 12 bases sitting between them. Germline CDR1 reads PRHDT; CDR2 reads FYEKMQ (reference sequence). CDR3 length: 15 residues. For the CDR3, the DNA is TGTGCCAGCAGCTTAGGCCGGGGGAGCATCAATGAGCAGTTCTTC. This translates into CASSLGRGSINEQFF.

This sequence joins TRBV2 and TRBJ1-4; weak D call: TRBD1 (5 bases). The germline gives CDR1 SNHLY, CDR2 FYNNEI. The V end was cut by 6 bases, the J end by 0 bases, with 11 bases between. This CDR3 region has 15 residues. CDR3: CASRATVATNEKLFF. CDR3 nucleotide sequence: TGTGCCAGCAGGGCGACAGTTGCAACTAATGAAAAACTGTTTTTT. Full variable domain (remainder filled in from reference TRBV2 and TRBJ1-4): EPEVTQTPSHQVTQMGQEVILRCVPISNHLYFYWYRQILGQKVEFLVSFYNNEISEKSEIFDDQFSVERPDGSNFTLKIRSTKLEDSAMYFCASRATVATNEKLFFGSGTQLSVL.

This clone came up a few times. The J gene is TRBJ1-1, the V gene TRBV18, with D maybe TRBD1 (6 bases). This CDR3 is built from 14 residues. CDR1 and CDR2 (germline): KGHSH, LQKENI. The ends were cut back, 4 bases at V and 1 base at J, with 10 bases in the middle. The CDR3 DNA sequence: TGTGCCAGCTCACAGGGACACTCGAACACTGAAGCTTTCTTT. Its translation is CASSQGHSNTEAFF.

The chain combines TRBV11-3 with TRBJ2-1; TRBD1 matches at 7 bases. Per the germline V gene, CDR1 is SGHNT and CDR2 is YENEEA. CDR3 length equals 14 residues. V lost 5 bases and J lost 9; bases outside the gene matches: 10. DNA of the CDR3: TGTGCCAGCAGCGTCCACAGGGGTACAACTGAGCAGTTCTTC. This sequence encodes CASSVHRGTTEQFF.

The chain links TRBV14 to TRBJ1-2; tentative D call: TRBD1 (6 bases). The ends were cut back, 4 bases at V and 4 bases at J, with 10 bases in the middle. This CDR3 has 13 amino acids. The germline gives CDR1 SGHDN, CDR2 FVKESK. The CDR3 DNA sequence: TGTGCCAGCAGCCCAGGGGTGAGCTATGGCTACACCTTC. Its protein is CASSPGVSYGYTF.

CDR3 sequence reads: CASRDTGGYYNEQFF. In nucleotides, the CDR3 is TGTGCCAGCAGGGACACCGGGGGTTACTACAATGAGCAGTTCTTC. The chain employs TRBV6-1 and TRBJ2-1; possibly TRBD2 for D (6 bases). V lost 6 bases and J lost 3, with 15 bases in between. CDR3 length: 15 amino acids. Germline-derived CDR1 and CDR2 are MNHNS and SASEGT.

The CDR3 coding sequence is TGTGCCAGCAGCTTAGCAGGGGCCGACACTGAAGCTTTCTTT. Amino acid sequence: CASSLAGADTEAFF. The chain is built from TRBV7-9 and TRBJ1-1; tentatively, D is TRBD1 (5 bases). Germline V CDR1 and CDR2: SEHNR, FQNEAQ (reference sequence). This CDR3 is 14 amino acids long. Trimming shortened V by 0 bases and J by 3 bases, and 8 bases separated the two germline ends.

This clone has only one observation. CDR3 nucleotides: TGTGCCATCAGTGAGGAGAACCTGGGACTAGCGGGAGTAAGGACCGGGGAGCTGTTTTTT. Translating it yields CAISEENLGLAGVRTGELFF. The chain uses TRBV10-3 and TRBJ2-2, with 14 bases identical to TRBD2. Losses at the gene ends were 2 bases for V and 5 bases for J; bases not matched to a gene: 13. This CDR3 has 20 amino acids. In germline, CDR1 is ENHRY, CDR2 SYGVKD.

This sequence joins TRBV2 and TRBJ2-1; TRBD2 might be the D (6 bases). Germline loops: CDR1 SNHLY, CDR2 FYNNEI. The germline V and J ends were trimmed by 3 bases and 9 bases, with 18 bases remaining between them. The CDR3 extends over 15 amino acids. The CDR3 sequence is CASSDWSGWGAEQFF. The CDR3 bases are TGTGCCAGCAGTGATTGGAGCGGGTGGGGCGCTGAGCAGTTCTTC.